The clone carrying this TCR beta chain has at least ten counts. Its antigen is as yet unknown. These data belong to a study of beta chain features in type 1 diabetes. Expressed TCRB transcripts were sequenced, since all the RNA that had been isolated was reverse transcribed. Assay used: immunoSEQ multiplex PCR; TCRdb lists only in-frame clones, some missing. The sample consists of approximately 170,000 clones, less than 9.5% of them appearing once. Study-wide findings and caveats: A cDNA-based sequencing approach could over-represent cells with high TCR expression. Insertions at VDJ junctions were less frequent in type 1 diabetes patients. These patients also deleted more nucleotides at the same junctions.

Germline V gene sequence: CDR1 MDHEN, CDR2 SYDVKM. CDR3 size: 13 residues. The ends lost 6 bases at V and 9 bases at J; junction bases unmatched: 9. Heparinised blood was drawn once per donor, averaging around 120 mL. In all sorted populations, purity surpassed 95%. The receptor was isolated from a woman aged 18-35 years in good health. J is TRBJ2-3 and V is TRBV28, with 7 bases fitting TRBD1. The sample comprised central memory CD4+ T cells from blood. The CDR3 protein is CASRAGQVWTQYF. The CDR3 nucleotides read TGTGCCAGCAGGGCCGGACAGGTCTGGACGCAGTATTTT.